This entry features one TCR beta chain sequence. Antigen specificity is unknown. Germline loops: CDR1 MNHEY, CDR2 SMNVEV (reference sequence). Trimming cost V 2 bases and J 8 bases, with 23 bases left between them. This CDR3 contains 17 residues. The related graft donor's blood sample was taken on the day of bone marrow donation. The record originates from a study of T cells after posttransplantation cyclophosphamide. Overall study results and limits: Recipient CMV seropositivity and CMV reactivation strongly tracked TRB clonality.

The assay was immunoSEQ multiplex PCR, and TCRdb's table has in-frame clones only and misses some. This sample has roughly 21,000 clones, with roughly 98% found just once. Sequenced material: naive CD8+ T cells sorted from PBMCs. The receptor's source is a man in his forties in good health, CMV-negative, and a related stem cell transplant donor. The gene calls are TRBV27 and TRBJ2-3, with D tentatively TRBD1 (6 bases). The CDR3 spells CASSLRGLRPRGSTQYF. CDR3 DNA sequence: TGTGCCAGCAGTTTAAGGGGTCTTAGACCGAGGGGGAGTACGCAGTATTTT.